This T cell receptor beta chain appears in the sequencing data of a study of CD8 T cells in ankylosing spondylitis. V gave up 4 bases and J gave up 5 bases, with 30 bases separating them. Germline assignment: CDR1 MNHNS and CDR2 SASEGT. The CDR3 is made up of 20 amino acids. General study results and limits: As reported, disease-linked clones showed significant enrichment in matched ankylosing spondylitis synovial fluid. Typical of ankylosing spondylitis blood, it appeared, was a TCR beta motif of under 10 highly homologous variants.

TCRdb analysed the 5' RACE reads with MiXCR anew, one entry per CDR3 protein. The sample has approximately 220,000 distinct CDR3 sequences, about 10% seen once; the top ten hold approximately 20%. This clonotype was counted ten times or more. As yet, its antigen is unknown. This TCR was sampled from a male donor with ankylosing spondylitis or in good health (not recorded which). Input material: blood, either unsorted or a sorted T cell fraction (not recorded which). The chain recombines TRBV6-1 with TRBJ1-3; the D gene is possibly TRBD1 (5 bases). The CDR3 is CASSVAAGTATVKSRNTIYF. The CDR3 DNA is TGTGCCAGCAGTGTAGCTGCCGGGACGGCCACGGTTAAGTCGAGAAACACCATATATTTT.